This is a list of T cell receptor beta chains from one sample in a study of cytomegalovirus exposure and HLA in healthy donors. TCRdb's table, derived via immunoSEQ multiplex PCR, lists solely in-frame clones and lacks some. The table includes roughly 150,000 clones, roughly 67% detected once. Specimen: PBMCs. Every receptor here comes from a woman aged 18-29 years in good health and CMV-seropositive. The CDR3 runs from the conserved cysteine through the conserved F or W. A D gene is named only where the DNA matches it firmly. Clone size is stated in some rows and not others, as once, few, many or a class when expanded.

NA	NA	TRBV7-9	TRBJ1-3	CASSLPMSRGGSGNTIYF	TGTGCCAGCAGCTTACCTATGTCTAGAGGAGGCTCTGGAAACACCATATATTTT
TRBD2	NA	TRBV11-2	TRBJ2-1	CASSFTSGAYNEQFF	TGTGCCAGCAGCTTTACTAGCGGGGCCTACAATGAGCAGTTCTTC
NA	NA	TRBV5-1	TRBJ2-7	CASSRGSDGYEQYF	TGCGCCAGCAGCCGGGGATCCGATGGCTACGAGCAGTACTTC
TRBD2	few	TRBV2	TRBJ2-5	CASSEWLAGGIQETQYF	TGTGCCAGCAGTGAATGGCTAGCGGGGGGGATTCAAGAGACCCAGTACTTC
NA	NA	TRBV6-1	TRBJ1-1	CASSPWEGPDKAFF	TGTGCCAGCAGTCCCTGGGAGGGGCCGGACAAAGCTTTCTTT
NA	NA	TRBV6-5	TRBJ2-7	CASSLSRDEQYF	TGTGCCAGCAGTCTCAGTCGGGACGAGCAGTACTTC
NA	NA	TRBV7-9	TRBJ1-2	CSSSLEGVGYTF	TGTTCCAGCAGCTTAGAAGGGGTCGGCTACACCTTC
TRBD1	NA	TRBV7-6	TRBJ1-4	CASSAYGGQGPHLEFF	TGTGCCAGCAGCGCCTACGGGGGACAGGGACCCCATCTGGAGTTTTTT
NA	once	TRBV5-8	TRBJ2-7	CASSLNYEQYF	TGTGCCAGCAGCCTCAACTACGAGCAGTACTTC
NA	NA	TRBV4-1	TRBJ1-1	CASSQETGRYTEAFF	TGCGCCAGCAGCCAAGAAACAGGGCGGTACACTGAAGCTTTCTTT
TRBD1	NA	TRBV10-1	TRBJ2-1	CASSGGQGINHSYNEQFF	TGCGCCAGCAGTGGGGGACAGGGGATCAACCACTCCTACAATGAGCAGTTCTTC
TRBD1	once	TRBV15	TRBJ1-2	CATSHRTGAYGYTF	TGTGCCACCAGCCATCGGACAGGGGCCTATGGCTACACCTTC
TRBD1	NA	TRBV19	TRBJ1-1	CASSIVARGPRGIEAFF	TGTGCCAGTAGTATTGTTGCTCGCGGACCCAGGGGGATTGAGGCTTTCTTT